Below are 27 T cell receptor beta chains sequenced from a single sample in a study of T-cell memory formation after mild COVID-19 (TCRdb year 2021). The library was prepared using 5' RACE. The instrument was an Illumina NovaSeq 6000. TCRdb passed the public sequencing reads through fastp at Q25 and MiXCR, retaining productive beta sequences. Every CDR3 protein is listed once, alongside the most common genes and DNA of its rows. In this sample the table shows about 470,000 distinct CDR3 sequences, nearly 25% of which occur a single time. The ten largest clonotypes hold approximately 13% of the sample. The sequenced material came from PBMCs or a T cell subset sorted from them (not recorded which). Source of these receptors: an adult woman who had mild COVID-19 (a few samples of this study predate the infection). The sample titles of this study are shuffled in the database, so cell type and time point are left out; the donor was told from shared clones.

CDR3 sequence (DNA): TGTGCCAGTAGCGACACCGGGTACGCATACGAGCAGTACTTC. Translation gives CASSDTGYAYEQYF. J is TRBJ2-7 and V is TRBV19, with D unresolved. Per germline, CDR1 LNHDA and CDR2 SQIVND (reference sequence). There are 14 residues in the CDR3. V dropped 6 bases and J dropped 4 bases, with 16 bases sitting between them.

The chain has TRBV24-1 and TRBJ2-3; a weak D match, TRBD1 (5 bases). V was cut by 3 bases and J by 1 base, with 7 bases left in between. The CDR3 covers 14 residues. CDR1 and CDR2 from the germline V gene are KGHDR and SFDVKD. CDR3: CATSDLGRTDTQYF. In nucleotides, the CDR3 is TGTGCCACCAGTGATCTGGGGCGCACAGATACGCAGTATTTT.

The chain recombines TRBV3-1 with TRBJ2-1, with a tentative D call TRBD2 (5 bases). This CDR3 is 14 amino acids long. Germline CDR1 and CDR2: LGHDT and YNNKEL (reference sequence). Trimming removed 0 bases at V and 10 bases at J, with 13 bases between. The CDR3 DNA is TGTGCCAGCAGCCAAGACGAGGGATACAGCGAGCAGTTCTTC. Its translation is CASSQDEGYSEQFF.

This clonotype was detected only once. In DNA, the CDR3 is TGTGCCAGCAGCTCGGGACTCCTTGGAAGGGAGCAGTACTTC. Its translation: CASSSGLLGREQYF. The chain has TRBV13 and TRBJ2-7; a possible D gene is TRBD2 (6 bases). Germline CDR1 reads PRHDT; CDR2 reads FYEKMQ (reference sequence). Between the trimmed V and J ends, which lost 4 bases and 7 bases, there was a span of 17 bases. The CDR3 contains 14 residues.

The chain couples TRBV7-9 to TRBJ2-1, with 9 bases aligning to TRBD2. Germline V lookup: CDR1 SEHNR, CDR2 FQNEAQ (reference sequence). The length of the CDR3 is 16 residues. With V trimmed by 2 bases and J by 2 bases, 4 bases remained unmatched. DNA of the CDR3: TGTGCCAGCAGCTTACTAGCGGGGTTAACCTACAATGAGCAGTTCTTC. This encodes CASSLLAGLTYNEQFF.

This chain links TRBV5-6 with TRBJ2-3, with D possibly called TRBD1 or TRBD2 (5 bases each). V lost 0 bases to trimming and J lost 5 bases, with 16 bases between them. The CDR3 contains 16 residues. Germline CDR1 SGHDT, CDR2 YYEEEE. In DNA, the CDR3 is TGTGCCAGCAGCTTGGGGGGCCTTAATGCGGGAGATACGCAGTATTTT. This translates into CASSLGGLNAGDTQYF.

The CDR3 region has the DNA TGTGCCAGCAGCTTAGGAGGGACCCTGAACACTGAAGCTTTCTTT. Its protein is CASSLGGTLNTEAFF. The genes are TRBV7-2 and TRBJ1-1; D might be TRBD1 (5 bases). Trimming removed 1 base at V and 0 bases at J, with 9 bases between. Germline CDR1 reads SGHTA; CDR2 reads FQGNSA. The CDR3 runs to 15 residues.

This clonotype was counted only a few times. CDR3 region: CASVRGADEQFF. The CDR3 DNA reads as TGTGCCAGCGTACGCGGGGCAGATGAGCAGTTCTTC. The chain has TRBV11-3 and TRBJ2-1; tentatively, D is TRBD2 (6 bases). CDR3 length: 12 residues. The V gene lost 8 bases and the J gene lost 8 bases, with 13 bases spanning the gap. Germline V gene sequence: CDR1 SGHNT, CDR2 YENEEA.

A note on this clonotype: A much larger clonotype is one base distant, so this may be a read error. The chain combines TRBV12-3 or TRBV12-4 with TRBJ2-3; D is undetermined. V was clipped by 3 bases and J by 5 bases, with 3 bases between them. The CDR3 sequence is 11 residues long. This chain's CDR3 is CASSFKDTQYF. DNA for the CDR3: TGTGCCAGCAGTTTTAAAGATACGCAGTATTTT.

This clonotype was observed at least ten times. CDR3 in DNA: TGTGCCAGCAGCTCGTCATGGACGGGTGTTAACGAGCAGTACTTC. Residues: CASSSSWTGVNEQYF. This rearrangement joins TRBV7-3 to TRBJ2-7; D call uncertain. Per germline, CDR1 SGHTA and CDR2 FQGTGA. Between the trimmed V and J ends, which lost 4 bases and 5 bases, there was a span of 18 bases. This CDR3 spans 15 amino acids. Full variable domain (rest looked up from reference TRBV7-3 and TRBJ2-7): GAGVSQTPSNKVTEKGKYVELRCDPISGHTALYWYRQSLGQGPEFLIYFQGTGAADDSGLPNDRFFAVRPEGSVSTLKIQRTERGDSAVYLCASSSSWTGVNEQYFGPGTRLTVT.

The chain combines TRBV20-1 with TRBJ2-7; D gene unclear. The CDR3 spans 13 residues. Germline assignment: CDR1 DFQATT and CDR2 SNEGSKA (reference sequence). V lost 0 bases to trimming and J lost 3 bases, with 9 bases between them. This chain's CDR3 is CSAREGRNYEQYF. CDR3 in DNA: TGCAGTGCTAGAGAAGGACGGAACTACGAGCAGTACTTC.

V gene TRBV7-8 combines with J gene TRBJ2-2, with D perhaps TRBD1 (6 bases). Germline V gene sequence: CDR1 SGHVS, CDR2 FQNEAQ. The CDR3 totals 13 residues. V was shortened by 8 bases and J by 1 base, with 8 bases between the two germline ends. CDR3 sequence: CASRQVNTGELFF. The CDR3 DNA is TGTGCCAGCCGACAGGTGAACACCGGGGAGCTGTTTTTT.

This clonotype was observed once. The chain joins TRBV4-3 to TRBJ1-6; D ambiguous. Germline V CDR1 and CDR2: LGHNA, YSLEER. V lost 0 bases to trimming and J lost 8 bases, with 8 bases between them. This CDR3 is built from 14 residues. CDR3 nucleotides: TGCGCCAGCAGCCAAGATGGCAACCATTCACCCCTCCACTTT. Its translation is CASSQDGNHSPLHF.

The chain is built from TRBV6-2 or TRBV6-3 and TRBJ2-2; the D gene could be TRBD1 or TRBD2 (6 bases each). Trimming took 5 bases from V and 5 from J, leaving 21 bases between them. This CDR3 has 17 amino acids. CDR1 is MNHEY, CDR2 SVGEGT, per germline. CDR3 in amino acids: CASSPPRRGSGTGELFF. CDR3 bases: TGTGCCAGCAGTCCCCCCCGGAGGGGGTCGGGGACCGGGGAGCTGTTTTTT.

This clonotype appeared a few times. The chain couples TRBV7-3 to TRBJ2-1, with 8 bases matching TRBD1. Germline-derived CDR1 and CDR2 are SGHTA and FQGTGA. The length of the CDR3 is 15 residues. J lost 3 bases, V lost 5 bases, and 6 bases had no gene match. The CDR3 coding sequence is TGTGCCAGCAGCCCAACAGGGGGAAACTACAATGAGCAGTTCTTC. It codes for CASSPTGGNYNEQFF.

This clonotype has more than one count but fewer than ten. This sequence joins TRBV7-9 and TRBJ1-4; D remains ambiguous. The germline V gene has CDR1 SEHNR and CDR2 FQNEAQ (reference sequence). Trimming left V 4 bases short and J 8 bases short, with 23 bases between. This CDR3 comprises 17 residues. The CDR3 reads CASSSTRRAAAGEKLFF. CDR3 nucleotides: TGTGCCAGCAGCTCCACCCGAAGGGCCGCCGCGGGGGAAAAACTGTTTTTT.

The rearrangement uses TRBV7-6 and TRBJ2-3, with 10 positions matching TRBD2. After removal of 7 bases from V and 3 bases from J, the junction contained 7 bases not matched to a gene. CDR3 length: 15 residues. CDR1 is SGHVS and CDR2 is FNYEAQ in the germline V gene. CDR3 loop: CASISSGRQTDTQYF. The CDR3 bases are TGTGCCAGCATCAGTAGCGGGAGGCAGACAGATACGCAGTATTTT.

This clonotype was counted ten times or more. The V and J genes are TRBV6-2 or TRBV6-3 and TRBJ2-1; 8 bases match TRBD2. The CDR3 contains 15 residues. Germline loops: CDR1 MNHEY, CDR2 SVGEGT. V was pared by 5 bases and J by 0 bases, with 3 bases of the junction left unmatched. The CDR3, as DNA: TGTGCCAGCAGTGAGCGGGAGAGCTCCTACAATGAGCAGTTCTTC. This translates into CASSERESSYNEQFF.

This clonotype has only a few counts. The CDR3: CASSHQGRWTTYEQYF. As DNA, the CDR3 is TGTGCCAGCTCGCATCAGGGGCGTTGGACAACCTACGAGCAGTACTTC. This chain joins TRBV18 and TRBJ2-7; D perhaps matches TRBD1 (6 bases). The CDR3 runs 16 residues. Trimming shortened V by 6 bases and J by 2 bases, and 20 bases separated the two germline ends. Germline V gives CDR1 KGHSH, CDR2 LQKENI.

This chain connects TRBV11-3 to TRBJ2-6; 7 bases fit TRBD1. This CDR3 region has 16 residues. J lost 0 bases, V lost 5 bases, and 4 bases had no gene match. Germline V gives CDR1 SGHNT, CDR2 YENEEA. The CDR3 DNA is TGTGCCAGCAGCCGGGGACAGCCCTCTGGGGCCAACGTCCTGACTTTC. Encoded protein: CASSRGQPSGANVLTF.

The genes are TRBV15 and TRBJ2-7; the D gene is possibly TRBD1 (5 bases). The V gene's germline CDR1 is LNHNV and CDR2 YYDKDF (reference sequence). The CDR3 covers 14 residues. Trimming pared 0 bases from V and 3 bases from J, leaving 9 bases between. The CDR3 sequence: CATSRDVDSYEQYF. CDR3 coding DNA: TGTGCCACCAGCAGAGATGTAGACAGCTACGAGCAGTACTTC.

J is TRBJ1-1 and V is TRBV4-1, with D uncertain. The CDR3 length is 15 residues. Germline CDR1 reads MGHRA; CDR2 reads YSYEKL. V was clipped by 6 bases and J by 1 base, with 15 bases between them. Here the CDR3 DNA reads TGCGCCAGCAGAACGCTCGGAAGTCGGAACACTGAAGCTTTCTTT. Residues: CASRTLGSRNTEAFF.

This rearrangement joins TRBV11-3 to TRBJ2-7; tentative D call: TRBD2 (5 bases). The CDR3 runs 14 residues. Germline-derived CDR1 and CDR2 are SGHNT and YENEEA. Between the trimmed V and J ends, which lost 1 base and 3 bases, there was a span of 10 bases. The CDR3 loop is CASSLVGVLYEQYF. CDR3 sequence (DNA): TGTGCCAGCAGCTTAGTCGGGGTCCTCTACGAGCAGTACTTC.

J is TRBJ2-3 and V is TRBV5-1; D perhaps matches TRBD1 (6 bases). The germline gives CDR1 SGHRS, CDR2 YFSETQ. The CDR3 is 18 amino acids. The ends were cut back, 5 bases at V and 0 bases at J, with 22 bases in the middle. CDR3 region: CASRTGTEFSSSTDTQYF. CDR3 nucleotide sequence: TGCGCCAGCAGGACAGGCACTGAGTTTTCCTCTAGCACAGATACGCAGTATTTT.

The rearrangement joins TRBV6-2 or TRBV6-3 to TRBJ2-7; D gene ambiguous. The germline V gene has CDR1 MNHEY and CDR2 SVGEGT. V was pared by 6 bases and J by 4 bases, with 16 bases between. The CDR3 covers 14 residues. The CDR3 nucleotides read TGTGCCAGCAGGACTTCCGTATCTCCTTACGAGCAGTACTTC. Amino acids: CASRTSVSPYEQYF.

The V gene is TRBV5-5, the J gene TRBJ2-5; TRBD2 matches at 10 bases. This CDR3 spans 18 amino acids. The germline V gene encodes CDR1 SGHKS and CDR2 YYEKEE (reference sequence). The trim removed 4 bases at V and 2 bases at J, leaving 14 bases unmatched. The CDR3 DNA reads TGTGCCAGCAGCAGCCCTCGGGGGCTAGCGGGAGCTCAAGAGACCCAGTACTTC. Its protein is CASSSPRGLAGAQETQYF.

The genes are TRBV7-2 and TRBJ2-5; D tentatively reads TRBD1 or TRBD2 (5 bases each). The CDR3 is 14 residues long. Germline assignment: CDR1 SGHTA and CDR2 FQGNSA. Trimming removed 2 bases from V and 5 bases from J, with 12 bases in between. The CDR3 region is CASSLNGAPETQYF. The CDR3 coding sequence is TGTGCCAGCAGCTTAAACGGGGCGCCCGAGACCCAGTACTTC.